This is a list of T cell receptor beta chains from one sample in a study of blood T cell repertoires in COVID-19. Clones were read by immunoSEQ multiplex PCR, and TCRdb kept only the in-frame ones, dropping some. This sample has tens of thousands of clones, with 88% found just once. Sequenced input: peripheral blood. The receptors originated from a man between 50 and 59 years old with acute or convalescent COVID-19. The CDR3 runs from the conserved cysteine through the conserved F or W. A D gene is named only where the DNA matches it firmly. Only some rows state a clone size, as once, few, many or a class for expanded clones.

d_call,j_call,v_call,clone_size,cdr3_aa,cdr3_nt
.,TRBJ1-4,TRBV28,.,CASSLSGTNEKLFF,TGTGCCAGCAGTTTATCGGGAACTAATGAAAAACTGTTTTTT
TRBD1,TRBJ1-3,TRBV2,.,CASRQGNGNTIYF,TGTGCCAGTAGACAGGGTAATGGAAACACCATATATTTT
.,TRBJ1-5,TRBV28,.,CASSSPSREVEPQHF,TGTGCCAGCAGTTCCCCTTCCAGGGAGGTGGAGCCCCAGCATTTT
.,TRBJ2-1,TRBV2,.,CASSVALSSDEQFF,TGTGCCAGCAGTGTCGCACTTTCCTCGGATGAGCAGTTCTTC
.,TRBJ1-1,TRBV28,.,CASSLSAGVGEAFF,TGTGCCAGCAGTTTATCGGCAGGGGTCGGTGAAGCTTTCTTT
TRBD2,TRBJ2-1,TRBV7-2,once,CASSLGLAGEDEQFF,TGTGCCAGCAGCCTGGGACTAGCGGGGGAGGATGAGCAGTTCTTC
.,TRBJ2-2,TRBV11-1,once,CASTPTGNTGELFF,TGTGCCAGCACCCCGACAGGGAACACCGGGGAGCTGTTTTTT
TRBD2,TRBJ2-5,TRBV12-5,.,CASGQTSGQETQYF,TGTGCTAGTGGCCAAACTAGCGGCCAAGAGACCCAGTACTTC
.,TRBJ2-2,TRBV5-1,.,CASSSQYGSNAGELFF,TGCGCCAGCAGCTCCCAGTACGGGAGCAACGCCGGGGAGCTGTTTTTT
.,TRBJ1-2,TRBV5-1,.,CASSPGSPGYGYTF,TGCGCCAGCAGCCCCGGGTCTCCTGGGTATGGCTACACCTTC
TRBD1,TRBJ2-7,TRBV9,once,CASSPLGDRGYEQYF,TGTGCCAGCAGCCCCTTAGGGGACAGGGGCTACGAGCAGTACTTC
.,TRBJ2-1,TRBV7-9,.,CASSPPGLPYNEQFF,TGTGCCAGCAGCCCCCCGGGGTTGCCCTACAATGAGCAGTTCTTC
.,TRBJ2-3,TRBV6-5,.,CASSYGRVADTQYF,TGTGCCAGCAGTTATGGCAGGGTCGCGGATACGCAGTATTTT
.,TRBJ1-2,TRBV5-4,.,CASSFQGGNGYTF,TGTGCCAGCAGCTTTCAGGGAGGGAATGGCTACACCTTC
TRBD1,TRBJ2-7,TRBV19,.,CASSITGGTYEQYF,TGTGCCAGTAGTATCACAGGGGGGACCTACGAGCAGTACTTC
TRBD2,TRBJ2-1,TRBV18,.,CASSPRAGEGNEQFF,TGTGCCAGCTCACCCCGGGCGGGAGAGGGCAATGAGCAGTTCTTC
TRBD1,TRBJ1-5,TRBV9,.,CASTKTGDRGQPQHF,TGTGCCAGCACCAAGACAGGGGATAGGGGTCAGCCCCAGCATTTT
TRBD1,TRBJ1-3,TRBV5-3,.,CARSIRQGVCGNTIYF,TGTGCCAGAAGCATAAGACAGGGGGTTTGCGGAAACACCATATATTTT
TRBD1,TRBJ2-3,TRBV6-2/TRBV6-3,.,CASSPNDRGSTDTQYF,TGTGCCAGCAGTCCGAACGACAGGGGAAGCACAGATACGCAGTATTTT
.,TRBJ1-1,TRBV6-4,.,CASSPSEANTEAFF,TGTGCCAGCAGTCCATCGGAGGCGAACACTGAAGCTTTCTTT
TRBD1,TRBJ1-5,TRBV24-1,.,CATSETTPGQATRGNQPQHF,TGTGCCACCAGTGAAACAACTCCGGGACAGGCGACACGTGGCAATCAGCCCCAGCATTTT
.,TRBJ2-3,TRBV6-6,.,CASSPLETQYF,TGTGCCAGCAGTCCCCTAGAAACGCAGTATTTT
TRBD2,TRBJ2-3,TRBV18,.,CASSPRSGGDTDTQYF,TGTGCCAGCTCACCACGCAGCGGGGGGGACACAGATACGCAGTATTTT
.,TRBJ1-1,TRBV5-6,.,CASSFLAGTEAFF,TGTGCCAGCAGCTTTTTGGCGGGGACTGAAGCTTTCTTT
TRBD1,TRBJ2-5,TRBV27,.,CASSSPPWTGKETQYF,TGTGCCAGCAGTTCCCCCCCTTGGACAGGAAAGGAGACCCAGTACTTC
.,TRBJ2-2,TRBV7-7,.,CASRTASGELFF,TGTGCCAGCAGGACAGCCTCCGGGGAGCTGTTTTTT